The 16 T cell receptor beta chains below come from one sample, sequenced in a study of identical twins (dated by TCRdb to the mid-2010s). Library method: 5' RACE. TCRdb records Illumina HiSeq 2000 as the sequencer. The public reads were reprocessed in TCRdb via fastp at Q25 and MiXCR, keeping in-frame beta chains. Each entry is one CDR3 protein sequence, shown with its most common DNA and genes. The sample yields fewer than 500,000 distinct CDR3 sequences; 20% to 25% were counted once. The top ten clones comprise over 2.5% of the sample. This sample was also put to use in a study of T cells expressing NK-cell markers.

The sample comprised CD4+ T cells sorted from blood. These receptors all stem from a woman between 18 and 29 years old in good health.

The rearrangement joins TRBV20-1 to TRBJ2-7; D perhaps matches TRBD2 (7 bases). CDR3 length: 16 residues. Germline values: CDR1 DFQATT, CDR2 SNEGSKA (reference sequence). Trimming shortened V by 6 bases and J by 2 bases, and 23 bases separated the two germline ends. The CDR3 here is CSALPAGALGAYEQYF. The CDR3 DNA is TGCAGTGCCCTTCCCGCGGGGGCCCTAGGGGCCTACGAGCAGTACTTC.

V is TRBV20-1 and J is TRBJ1-2; the D is unclear. The CDR3 runs to 14 residues. Germline values: CDR1 DFQATT, CDR2 SNEGSKA (reference sequence). Between the trimmed V and J ends, which lost 5 bases and 2 bases, there was a span of 15 bases. The CDR3 protein is CSALKYPGNYGYTF. The CDR3 bases are TGCAGTGCTCTCAAATACCCCGGGAACTATGGCTACACCTTC.

V gene TRBV16 combines with J gene TRBJ2-1, with 9 bases aligning to TRBD2. The CDR3 is made up of 15 amino acids. J was trimmed by 8 bases and V by 0 bases; bases with no gene match: 5. Germline V CDR1 and CDR2: KGHSY, FQNENV. The CDR3 nucleotides are TGTGCCAGCAGCCAATCTAGCGGGAGAGGCTATGAGCAGTTCTTC. Protein: CASSQSSGRGYEQFF.

The chain carries TRBV5-6 and TRBJ2-2; 7 bases align to TRBD1. Germline values: CDR1 SGHDT, CDR2 YYEEEE. After removal of 1 base from V and 3 bases from J, the junction contained 6 bases not matched to a gene. The CDR3 is made up of 16 amino acids. CDR3 bases: TGTGCCAGCAGCTTGACAGGGGTCTTGGACACCGGGGAGCTGTTTTTT. Translating gives CASSLTGVLDTGELFF.

This clonotype showed up just a few times. The chain recombines TRBV24-1 with TRBJ2-1, with TRBD2 matching over 8 bases. The CDR3 is 17 residues long. The J segment lost 7 bases and the V segment lost 1 base, leaving 11 bases of the junction unmatched. Germline V CDR1 and CDR2: KGHDR, SFDVKD. CDR3 residues: CATSDLGPGGPSNEQFF. For the CDR3, the DNA is TGTGCCACCAGTGATTTAGGACCGGGAGGGCCCTCGAATGAGCAGTTCTTC.

This clonotype was found a few times. The chain recombines TRBV29-1 with TRBJ1-1; no reliable D call. The germline V gene encodes CDR1 SQVTM and CDR2 ANQGSEA. The CDR3 runs 13 residues. The V gene lost 4 bases and the J gene lost 0 bases, with 9 bases spanning the gap. CDR3 DNA: TGCAGCGTTGGTCGGAACATGAACACTGAAGCTTTCTTT. Its translation: CSVGRNMNTEAFF.

The V and J genes are TRBV20-1 and TRBJ2-1; 8 bases fit TRBD2. Germline lookup yields CDR1 DFQATT and CDR2 SNEGSKA (reference sequence). V lost 5 bases to trimming and J lost 7 bases; unmatched junction nucleotides: 10. This CDR3 is 14 amino acids long. The CDR3 reads CSASPGLVINEQFF. CDR3 in DNA: TGCAGTGCTTCTCCGGGACTAGTGATTAATGAGCAGTTCTTC.

The genes are TRBV3-1 and TRBJ2-7; D is unclear. V was clipped by 3 bases and J by 6 bases, with 9 bases between them. This CDR3 is built from 12 residues. Germline V gives CDR1 LGHDT, CDR2 YNNKEL (reference sequence). CDR3 loop: CASSQVDREQYF. CDR3 DNA: TGTGCCAGCAGCCAGGTGGACCGCGAGCAGTACTTC.

The chain has TRBV6-1 and TRBJ2-4, with a possible D match to TRBD2 (5 bases). CDR3 length: 15 amino acids. Germline values: CDR1 MNHNS, CDR2 SASEGT. V lost 5 bases to trimming and J lost 0 bases, with 11 bases between them. The CDR3 DNA follows: TGTGCCAGCAGTCGTCGGGAACTAGCCAAAAACATTCAGTACTTC. It encodes CASSRRELAKNIQYF.

J is TRBJ2-1 and V is TRBV20-1; 7 nucleotides line up with TRBD2. The CDR3 is 14 amino acids. Trimming cost V 5 bases and J 1 base; bases outside gene matches: 5. Germline V CDR1 and CDR2: DFQATT, SNEGSKA (reference sequence). CDR3 loop: CSARLAGSYNEQFF. Here the CDR3 DNA reads TGCAGTGCTCGACTAGCCGGGTCCTACAATGAGCAGTTCTTC.

The rearrangement uses TRBV10-2 and TRBJ2-4, with D possibly matching TRBD2 (6 bases). CDR1 is WSHSY and CDR2 is SAAADI in the germline V gene. The CDR3 is 14 residues long. With 8 bases removed from V and 0 bases from J, the gap between germline ends came to 11 bases. For the CDR3, the DNA is TGCGCCAGCCGGACGGGACTAGCCAAAAACATTCAGTACTTC. Translated, it gives CASRTGLAKNIQYF.

There are a few counts of this clonotype. This chain connects TRBV12-3 or TRBV12-4 to TRBJ2-7, with D maybe TRBD1 (6 bases). This CDR3 region has 13 residues. The ends were cut back, 6 bases at V and 6 bases at J, with 15 bases in the middle. CDR3 bases: TGTGCCAGCAGCAATATGGCCAGGGGCGAGCAGTACTTC. Translating it yields CASSNMARGEQYF.

In nucleotides, the CDR3 is TGCAGTGCTCTGTCGGCAAGGAATCAGCCCCAGCATTTT. It encodes CSALSARNQPQHF. The gene calls are TRBV20-1 and TRBJ1-5; D gene unclear. The V gene's germline CDR1 is DFQATT and CDR2 SNEGSKA (reference sequence). V lost 5 bases and J 4 bases, leaving 12 bases between the germline ends. The CDR3 sequence is 13 residues long.

The chain is built from TRBV6-1 and TRBJ2-3; TRBD2 agrees at 11 bases. This CDR3 spans 17 amino acids. CDR1 MNHNS and CDR2 SASEGT come from the germline V gene. With 6 bases clipped from V and 2 bases from J, the junction kept 10 bases outside the gene matches. The CDR3 loop reads CASSLFGTSGTTDTQYF. DNA for the CDR3: TGTGCCAGCAGCCTGTTCGGGACTAGCGGAACCACAGATACGCAGTATTTT.

The chain couples TRBV20-1 to TRBJ2-1; D might be TRBD2 (6 bases). CDR1 is DFQATT and CDR2 is SNEGSKA in the germline V gene (reference sequence). Between the trimmed V and J ends, which lost 3 bases and 10 bases, there was a span of 19 bases. The CDR3 totals 14 residues. The CDR3 DNA sequence: TGCAGTGCTAGGGGGGTGGGAGGTGTAAAGGAGCAGTTCTTC. This sequence encodes CSARGVGGVKEQFF.

This sequence joins TRBV5-1 and TRBJ1-6; 9 bases agree with TRBD1. Germline V CDR1 and CDR2: SGHRS, YFSETQ. The V and J ends lost 3 bases and 3 bases, in that order; junction bases with no gene match: 4. The CDR3 consists of 16 residues. CDR3 sequence reads: CASSWTGDVYNSPLHF. CDR3 sequence (DNA): TGCGCCAGCAGCTGGACAGGGGATGTCTATAATTCACCCCTCCACTTT. The full variable domain, rest sourced from reference TRBV5-1 and TRBJ1-6, is KAGVTQTPRYLIKTRGQQVTLSCSPISGHRSVSWYQQTPGQGLQFLFEYFSETQRNKGNFPGRFSGRQFSNSRSEMNVSTLELGDSALYLCASSWTGDVYNSPLHFGNGTRLTVT.